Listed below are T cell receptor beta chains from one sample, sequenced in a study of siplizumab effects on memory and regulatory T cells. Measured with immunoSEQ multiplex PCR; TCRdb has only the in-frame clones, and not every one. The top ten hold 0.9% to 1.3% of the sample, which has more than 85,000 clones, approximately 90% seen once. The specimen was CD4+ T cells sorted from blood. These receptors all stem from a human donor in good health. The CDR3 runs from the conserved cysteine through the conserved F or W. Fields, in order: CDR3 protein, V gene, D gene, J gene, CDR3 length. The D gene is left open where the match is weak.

CASSPTGRGNTIYF	TRBV5-1	TRBD1	TRBJ1-3	14
CASSLEVKGERGTF	TRBV5-1	NA	TRBJ1-2	14
CASSFYGRAFGDTQYF	TRBV7-2	TRBD2	TRBJ2-3	16
CASVLAPGGGYTF	TRBV5-1	NA	TRBJ1-2	13
CASSQELLAPTYTGELFF	TRBV4-1	TRBD2	TRBJ2-2	18
CASSYSDSSGSYEQYF	TRBV6-6	TRBD2	NA	16
CASKSAGQILNQPQHF	TRBV27	NA	TRBJ1-5	16
CASSPLGDRRKNIQYF	TRBV18	TRBD1	TRBJ2-4	16
CASSHSGASTDTQYF	TRBV5-1	NA	TRBJ2-3	15
CARQTSGVYNEQFF	TRBV30	TRBD2	TRBJ2-1	14
CASSQERGGGNYEQYF	TRBV18	NA	TRBJ2-7	16
CASSQDYLAGGSYEQYF	TRBV4-1	TRBD2	TRBJ2-7	17
CASGLGNYGYTF	TRBV28	NA	TRBJ1-2	12